Reported below is one TCR beta chain. Its antigen remains unidentified. This sample includes further DNA sequences coding for the same CDR3. The data belong to a study of cytomegalovirus exposure and HLA in healthy donors. Study conclusions and caveats: Several of the most significant clusters appeared linked to common viral pathogens, based on a later analysis.

PCR used 60 Vbeta primers and 13 Jbeta primers. Clones were read by immunoSEQ multiplex PCR, and TCRdb kept only the in-frame ones, dropping some. The table records more than 100,000 clones, about 80% of them present only once. The receptor comes from a woman aged 40 to 49 in good health and CMV-seropositive. The sequenced sample was PBMCs.

CDR3 protein: CASSEYSIRGEQFF. The CDR3 DNA is TGTGCCAGCAGTGAATATTCCATCCGGGGTGAGCAGTTCTTC. The chain uses TRBV25-1 and TRBJ2-1, with a possible D match to TRBD2 (5 bases). V was clipped by 0 bases and J by 9 bases, with 12 bases between them. The V gene's germline CDR1 is MGHDK and CDR2 SYGVNS. The CDR3 contains 14 residues.